These 30 T cell receptor beta chains were sequenced from one sample in a study of technical replicates of blood from a few donors. Assay used: immunoSEQ multiplex PCR; TCRdb lists only in-frame clones, some missing. The sample lists roughly 80,000 clones, 85% to 95% seen once, with around 0.43% in the top ten. Sequencing was carried out using T cells isolated from PBMCs. The receptors stem from a human donor in good health.

This chain uses TRBV6-6 with TRBJ2-1; D may be TRBD2 (5 bases). V lost 6 bases, J lost 7 bases, and 19 bases lay in between. Germline-derived CDR1 and CDR2 are MNHNY and SVGAGI (reference sequence). This CDR3 has 15 residues. The chain's CDR3 is CASSQPVAGRNEQFF. The DNA for the CDR3 is TGTGCCAGCAGCCAACCCGTGGCGGGTAGGAATGAGCAGTTCTTC.

V and J are TRBV7-3 and TRBJ2-3; a weak D match, TRBD2 (6 bases). The V end was cut by 5 bases, the J end by 6 bases, with 15 bases between. This CDR3 comprises 14 residues. Germline values: CDR1 SGHTA, CDR2 FQGTGA. The CDR3 DNA reads as TGTGCCAGCAGCCCACACCGGGGGACCGATACGCAGTATTTT. Encoded protein: CASSPHRGTDTQYF.

This chain connects TRBV30 to TRBJ2-1; 7 bases are shared with TRBD2. This CDR3 has 14 amino acids. With 5 bases clipped from V and 7 bases from J, the junction kept 11 bases outside the gene matches. Germline V lookup: CDR1 GTSNPN, CDR2 SVGIG (reference sequence). CDR3 region: CAWSLGGSVNEQFF. In DNA form, the CDR3 reads TGTGCCTGGTCCTTGGGCGGGAGCGTAAATGAGCAGTTCTTC. Supplemented by reference TRBV30 and TRBJ2-1, the full variable domain reads SQTIHQWPATLVQPVGSPLSLECTVEGTSNPNLYWYRQAAGRGLQLLFYSVGIGQISSEVPQNLSASRPQDRQFILSSKKLLLSDSGFYLCAWSLGGSVNEQFFGPGTRLTVL.

The V call is TRBV5-4, the J call TRBJ2-7; 9 bases match TRBD2. Germline V gene data show CDR1 as SGHNT and CDR2 as YYREEE (reference sequence). V was clipped by 4 bases and J by 3 bases; unmatched bases: 2. This CDR3 spans 13 amino acids. In nucleotides, the CDR3 is TGTGCCAGCAGCCATAGCGGGAGCTACGAGCAGTACTTC. It translates to CASSHSGSYEQYF.

This clone was counted once. The chain recombines TRBV5-1 with TRBJ2-1; 13 positions agree with TRBD2. CDR3 length: 15 amino acids. V lost 4 bases, J lost 6 bases, and 4 bases stayed unmatched. Germline CDR1 and CDR2: SGHRS and YFSETQ. The CDR3 coding sequence is TGCGCCAGCAGCAGAACTAGCGGGAGGGGCAATGAGCAGTTCTTC. Protein product: CASSRTSGRGNEQFF.

CDR3 residues: CASSLYGRREIGETQYF. In DNA form, the CDR3 reads TGTGCCAGCAGCTTATACGGCAGGCGGGAGATTGGTGAGACCCAGTACTTC. The chain carries TRBV7-6 and TRBJ2-5; 7 bases fit TRBD2. The CDR3 sequence is 17 residues long. With 2 bases clipped from V and 5 bases from J, the junction kept 14 bases outside the gene matches. Per the germline V gene, CDR1 is SGHVS and CDR2 is FNYEAQ.

This chain connects TRBV20-1 to TRBJ1-1; tentative D call: TRBD1 (5 bases). Germline V gives CDR1 DFQATT, CDR2 SNEGSKA (reference sequence). The CDR3 totals 11 residues. CDR3 sequence (DNA): TGCAGCCTTACAGGCAACACTGAAGCTTTCTTT. Encoded protein: CSLTGNTEAFF.

CDR3 nucleotides: TGCAGTGGGCTGATGAACACTGAAGCTTTCTTT. Encoded protein: CSGLMNTEAFF. The rearrangement links TRBV20-1 to TRBJ1-1; D ambiguous. This CDR3 contains 11 residues. The ends were cut back, 7 bases at V and 0 bases at J, with 6 bases in the middle. Germline CDR1 is DFQATT and CDR2 is SNEGSKA (reference sequence).

This sequence joins TRBV5-1 and TRBJ2-2; no firm D call. V was clipped by 1 base and J by 2 bases, with 9 bases between them. Germline V CDR1 and CDR2: SGHRS, YFSETQ. The CDR3 runs 15 residues. For the CDR3, the DNA is TGCGCCAGCAGCTTGCGGTCGGGTAACACCGGGGAGCTGTTTTTT. Protein: CASSLRSGNTGELFF.

The gene calls are TRBV29-1 and TRBJ2-7; 8 bases line up with TRBD1. Germline CDR1 and CDR2: SQVTM and ANQGSEA. The V gene end was trimmed by 5 bases and the J gene end by 4 bases; junction bases not matched to a gene: 1. CDR3 length: 11 amino acids. CDR3 amino acids: CSVYRGYEQYF. DNA of the CDR3: TGCAGCGTTTACAGGGGGTACGAGCAGTACTTC.

The chain couples TRBV5-4 to TRBJ2-5; the D gene is possibly TRBD2 (5 bases). Germline V gene lookup returns CDR1 SGHNT and CDR2 YYREEE (reference sequence). There are 13 residues in the CDR3. V dropped 4 bases and J dropped 2 bases, with 9 bases sitting between them. The CDR3 loop reads CASSQDFQETQYF. The CDR3 DNA is TGTGCCAGCAGCCAGGACTTTCAAGAGACCCAGTACTTC.

The chain joins TRBV15 to TRBJ2-3, with 13 bases identical to TRBD2. With 9 bases clipped from V and 4 bases from J, the junction kept 4 bases outside the gene matches. This CDR3 region has 14 residues. The germline V gene has CDR1 LNHNV and CDR2 YYDKDF (reference sequence). Here the CDR3 reads CATRTSGSSDTQYF. CDR3 in DNA: TGTGCCACGAGGACTAGCGGGAGCTCAGATACGCAGTATTTT.

The chain uses TRBV5-1 and TRBJ1-2, with 9 bases identical to TRBD1. Germline-derived CDR1 and CDR2 are SGHRS and YFSETQ. The CDR3 is 14 residues long. With 3 bases clipped from V and 8 bases from J, the junction kept 8 bases outside the gene matches. CDR3 sequence: CASSSTGTGNGYTF. Here the CDR3 DNA reads TGCGCCAGCAGCTCGACCGGGACAGGGAACGGCTACACCTTC.

The chain combines TRBV5-4 with TRBJ2-6, with 7 positions matching TRBD2. The CDR3 covers 16 residues. After removal of 1 base from V and 2 bases from J, the junction contained 3 bases not matched to a gene. Germline V gene lookup returns CDR1 SGHNT and CDR2 YYREEE (reference sequence). CDR3 sequence: CASSLWGGTGANVLTF. The CDR3 nucleotides are TGTGCCAGCAGCTTGTGGGGGGGAACTGGGGCCAACGTCCTGACTTTC.

This chain uses TRBV2 with TRBJ1-2; D not resolved. Trimming shortened V by 5 bases and J by 6 bases, and 4 bases separated the two germline ends. The V gene's germline CDR1 is SNHLY and CDR2 FYNNEI. This CDR3 contains 10 residues. CDR3 nucleotide sequence: TGTGCCAGCAGTACAAATGGCTACACCTTC. This codes for CASSTNGYTF.

The rearrangement links TRBV29-1 to TRBJ2-7, with 11 bases fitting TRBD1. The trim removed 5 bases at V and 3 bases at J, leaving 6 bases unmatched. The CDR3 spans 14 residues. In germline, CDR1 is SQVTM, CDR2 ANQGSEA. CDR3 in DNA: TGCAGCGTTCAGGGACAGGGGGTCGACTACGAGCAGTACTTC. Protein sequence: CSVQGQGVDYEQYF.

This chain uses TRBV7-2 with TRBJ2-7; no reliable D call. CDR1 and CDR2 from the germline V gene are SGHTA and FQGNSA. The germline V and J ends were trimmed by 5 bases and 2 bases, with 13 bases remaining between them. CDR3 size: 14 residues. The CDR3 is CASSPILTTYEQYF. The DNA for the CDR3 is TGTGCCAGCAGCCCGATACTTACGACCTACGAGCAGTACTTC.

The chain combines TRBV9 with TRBJ2-1; weak D call: TRBD2 (5 bases). CDR1 is SGDLS and CDR2 is YYNGEE in the germline V gene. The CDR3 covers 19 residues. V lost 0 bases and J lost 5, with 24 bases in between. CDR3: CASSVDFPVVVRGNNEQFF. In DNA form, the CDR3 reads TGTGCCAGCAGCGTAGATTTTCCTGTAGTAGTTCGGGGAAACAATGAGCAGTTCTTC.

The chain is built from TRBV7-2 and TRBJ2-7, with 7 bases fitting TRBD1. The ends lost 8 bases at V and 4 bases at J; junction bases unmatched: 14. The germline CDR1 and CDR2 sequences are SGHTA and FQGNSA. The CDR3 consists of 15 residues. CDR3 nucleotide sequence: TGTGCCAGCCGATATACCGGGACAGTGACATACGAGCAGTACTTC. Its translation is CASRYTGTVTYEQYF.

V is TRBV7-3 and J is TRBJ2-3, with D perhaps TRBD2 (5 bases). This CDR3 contains 15 residues. V was shortened by 6 bases and J by 2 bases, with 15 bases between the two germline ends. In germline, CDR1 is SGHTA, CDR2 FQGTGA. CDR3 in amino acids: CASSLIGADTDTQYF. The CDR3 nucleotides are TGTGCCAGCAGTCTTATCGGAGCGGACACAGATACGCAGTATTTT.

The rearrangement joins TRBV27 to TRBJ1-3; D possibly corresponds to TRBD1 (5 bases). From germline, CDR1 is MNHEY and CDR2 SMNVEV (reference sequence). The CDR3 has 18 residues. V gave up 0 bases and J gave up 0 bases, with 15 bases separating them. The CDR3 nucleotides are TGTGCCAGCAGTTTATCTGAGGACACCTTCCTCTCTGGAAACACCATATATTTT. Translated: CASSLSEDTFLSGNTIYF.

This chain joins TRBV5-1 and TRBJ2-1; D unresolved. Germline CDR1 and CDR2: SGHRS and YFSETQ. Trimming pared 5 bases from V and 2 bases from J, leaving 11 bases between. This CDR3 region has 14 residues. CDR3 protein: CASRLEITYNEQFF. DNA of the CDR3: TGCGCCAGCAGGCTCGAGATAACCTACAATGAGCAGTTCTTC. Drawing the rest from reference TRBV5-1 and TRBJ2-1, the complete variable domain is KAGVTQTPRYLIKTRGQQVTLSCSPISGHRSVSWYQQTPGQGLQFLFEYFSETQRNKGNFPGRFSGRQFSNSRSEMNVSTLELGDSALYLCASRLEITYNEQFFGPGTRLTVL.

The rearrangement uses TRBV2 and TRBJ1-4, with TRBD1 matching over 8 bases. In germline, CDR1 is SNHLY, CDR2 FYNNEI. This CDR3 is built from 17 residues. V shed 5 bases and J 8 bases; nucleotides not matched to a gene: 16. The CDR3 spells CASSPLTTGGSREKLFF. The CDR3 DNA reads TGTGCCAGCAGTCCCCTTACTACAGGGGGATCGAGGGAAAAACTGTTTTTT.

The J gene is TRBJ2-1, the V gene TRBV4-1, with TRBD2 identical over 10 bases. The CDR3 consists of 17 residues. V lost 4 bases to trimming and J lost 6 bases; unmatched junction nucleotides: 12. Germline values: CDR1 MGHRA, CDR2 YSYEKL. The CDR3 protein is CASSPRGASGSINEQFF. The CDR3 DNA sequence: TGCGCCAGCAGCCCTCGGGGCGCTAGCGGGAGTATCAATGAGCAGTTCTTC.

V gene TRBV5-4 combines with J gene TRBJ1-6; 8 bases match TRBD1. V gave up 4 bases and J gave up 9 bases; unmatched junction bases: 12. There are 16 residues in the CDR3. Germline CDR1 and CDR2: SGHNT and YYREEE (reference sequence). The CDR3 sequence is CASSGLDGQGISPLHF. The DNA for the CDR3 is TGTGCCAGCAGCGGGCTTGACGGACAGGGAATTTCACCCCTCCACTTT.

The chain uses TRBV5-1 and TRBJ1-5, with TRBD1 matching 11 bases. The germline V gene encodes CDR1 SGHRS and CDR2 YFSETQ. CDR3 size: 15 residues. Trimming at V came to 3 bases and at J to 4 bases, leaving 3 bases not matched to a gene. The CDR3 is CASSWGQGGNQPQHF. The DNA for the CDR3 is TGCGCCAGCAGCTGGGGACAGGGGGGGAATCAGCCCCAGCATTTT.

The chain uses TRBV10-3 and TRBJ1-2, with 7 positions matching TRBD1. With 6 bases clipped from V and 8 bases from J, the junction kept 3 bases outside the gene matches. There are 11 residues in the CDR3. Germline CDR1 ENHRY, CDR2 SYGVKD. The CDR3 DNA is TGTGCCATCAGAACAGGGGTGGGCTACACCTTC. This gives the protein CAIRTGVGYTF.

This rearrangement joins TRBV7-9 to TRBJ2-7, with TRBD1 matching over 8 bases. This CDR3 comprises 13 residues. J was trimmed by 4 bases and V by 7 bases; bases with no gene match: 6. The germline V gene has CDR1 SEHNR and CDR2 FQNEAQ (reference sequence). The CDR3 protein is CASISDRAYEQYF. The CDR3 nucleotides are TGTGCCAGCATCTCGGACAGGGCTTACGAGCAGTACTTC.

The V call is TRBV13, the J call TRBJ1-1; D gene unclear. This CDR3 is 11 amino acids long. V dropped 2 bases and J dropped 11 bases, with 9 bases sitting between them. In germline, CDR1 is PRHDT, CDR2 FYEKMQ (reference sequence). CDR3 residues: CASSLYAEAFF. DNA for the CDR3: TGTGCCAGCAGCTTATATGCGGAGGCTTTCTTT.

The chain employs TRBV27 and TRBJ1-4, with TRBD1 as a possible D gene (5 bases). The CDR3 totals 15 residues. The germline V gene has CDR1 MNHEY and CDR2 SMNVEV (reference sequence). Trimming stripped 5 bases from V and 0 bases from J, with 10 bases between. The CDR3 is CASSMDTTTNEKLFF. CDR3 nucleotides: TGTGCCAGCAGTATGGACACAACAACTAATGAAAAACTGTTTTTT.